The next 12 T cell receptor beta chains were all read from a single sample in a study of blood T cell repertoires in COVID-19. Sequencing used immunoSEQ multiplex PCR; TCRdb keeps in-frame clones, though not all of them. This sample has approximately 500,000 clones, with about 89% found just once. Material: peripheral blood. The receptors here all came from a woman aged 50 to 60 with COVID-19, enrolled during active disease.

The chain carries TRBV30 and TRBJ2-7; the match to TRBD1 covers 8 bases. With 0 bases clipped from V and 4 bases from J, the junction kept 11 bases outside the gene matches. Germline V CDR1 and CDR2: GTSNPN, SVGIG (reference sequence). The CDR3 runs 16 residues. CDR3 sequence (DNA): TGTGCCTGGAGTGTAAGGGCGTCAGGGGGCGCGTACGAGCAGTACTTC. As protein: CAWSVRASGGAYEQYF.

V usage is TRBV11-2 and J usage is TRBJ1-2; D uncertain. Germline V CDR1 and CDR2: SGHAT, FQNNGV. V lost 2 bases, J lost 4 bases, and 5 bases lay in between. This CDR3 region has 12 residues. In DNA, the CDR3 is TGTGCCAGCAGCTTAAACGGCTATGGCTACACCTTC. Translating it yields CASSLNGYGYTF. Drawing the rest from reference TRBV11-2 and TRBJ1-2, the complete variable domain is EAGVAQSPRYKIIEKRQSVAFWCNPISGHATLYWYQQILGQGPKLLIQFQNNGVVDDSQLPKDRFSAERLKGVDSTLKIQPAKLEDSAVYLCASSLNGYGYTFGSGTRLTVV.

J is TRBJ2-2 and V is TRBV9; TRBD1 might be the D (6 bases). CDR1 SGDLS and CDR2 YYNGEE come from the germline V gene. The CDR3 sequence is 13 residues long. Trimming cost V 0 bases and J 7 bases, with 7 bases left between them. The CDR3 coding sequence is TGTGCCAGCAGCGTAGACAGGGACGGGGAGCTGTTTTTT. Protein sequence: CASSVDRDGELFF.

J is TRBJ1-2 and V is TRBV4-1, with D tentatively TRBD1 (5 bases). The CDR3 sequence is 13 residues long. The ends were cut back, 8 bases at V and 6 bases at J, with 16 bases in the middle. The germline gives CDR1 MGHRA, CDR2 YSYEKL. Here the CDR3 reads CASLGTSSHGYTF. CDR3 nucleotides: TGCGCCAGCCTTGGGACTTCCAGCCATGGCTACACCTTC.

The chain couples TRBV2 to TRBJ1-4; D possibly corresponds to TRBD1 (5 bases). CDR3 size: 15 residues. Germline lookup yields CDR1 SNHLY and CDR2 FYNNEI. The germline V and J ends were trimmed by 5 bases and 7 bases, with 17 bases remaining between them. The CDR3: CASSTRGPGGEKLFF. Here the CDR3 DNA reads TGTGCCAGCAGTACCCGGGGCCCCGGGGGTGAAAAACTGTTTTTT.

V usage is TRBV27 and J usage is TRBJ1-1, with 8 bases fitting TRBD1. Germline assignment: CDR1 MNHEY and CDR2 SMNVEV (reference sequence). This CDR3 contains 16 residues. The junction had 10 bases not matched to a gene; V was cut back by 3 bases and J by 4 bases. CDR3: CASSFSAGGSGTEAFF. The CDR3 region has the DNA TGTGCCAGCAGTTTTTCGGCAGGGGGCTCGGGCACTGAAGCTTTCTTT.

The chain recombines TRBV4-1 with TRBJ2-7, with D possibly being TRBD2 (5 bases). Germline CDR1 MGHRA, CDR2 YSYEKL. The germline V and J ends were trimmed by 0 bases and 1 base, with 16 bases remaining between them. The CDR3 loop spans 17 amino acids. The CDR3 coding sequence is TGCGCCAGCAGCCAAGACATAAGGACTCGTGGGTCCTACGAGCAGTACTTC. This codes for CASSQDIRTRGSYEQYF.

The rearrangement links TRBV2 to TRBJ1-4; possible D gene TRBD1, 6 bases. The CDR3 totals 15 residues. The germline CDR1 and CDR2 sequences are SNHLY and FYNNEI. Trimming stripped 4 bases from V and 2 bases from J, with 11 bases between. CDR3 DNA sequence: TGTGCCAGCAGTGCCACAGGGTGGACTAATGAAAAACTGTTTTTT. This encodes CASSATGWTNEKLFF.

V usage is TRBV28 and J usage is TRBJ1-5, with D possibly matching TRBD1 (5 bases). The ends were cut back, 5 bases at V and 6 bases at J, with 14 bases in the middle. CDR1 MDHEN and CDR2 SYDVKM come from the germline V gene. The CDR3 runs 14 residues. CDR3 in amino acids: CASSKDNRRQPQHF. The CDR3 DNA sequence: TGTGCCAGCAGTAAGGACAATAGACGTCAGCCCCAGCATTTT.

The rearrangement uses TRBV3-1 (or the pseudogene TRBV3-2) and TRBJ1-2; D may be TRBD1 (6 bases). Germline CDR1 reads LGHDT; CDR2 reads YNNKEL (reference sequence). Between the trimmed V and J ends, which lost 0 bases and 4 bases, there was a span of 12 bases. The CDR3 spans 15 residues. CDR3 amino acids: CASSQDQGWGYGYTF. The CDR3 DNA sequence: TGTGCCAGCAGCCAAGACCAGGGGTGGGGCTATGGCTACACCTTC.

The V gene is TRBV7-9, the J gene TRBJ2-7; 7 bases map to TRBD1. Germline V gene lookup returns CDR1 SEHNR and CDR2 FQNEAQ (reference sequence). The V segment lost 6 bases and the J segment 1 base; nucleotides outside the gene matches: 9. This CDR3 is built from 15 residues. The CDR3 DNA follows: TGTGCCAGCAGTGGCCGGGACAGCCAATCCTACGAGCAGTACTTC. Its protein is CASSGRDSQSYEQYF.

The chain links TRBV30 to TRBJ1-4, with TRBD1 as a possible D gene (6 bases). Trimming took off 2 bases at V and 8 bases at J, with 12 bases between the two ends. CDR3 length equals 13 residues. Germline lookup yields CDR1 GTSNPN and CDR2 SVGIG (reference sequence). The CDR3 sequence: CAWSNFGGEKLFF. The CDR3 DNA sequence: TGTGCCTGGAGTAACTTTGGGGGCGAAAAACTGTTTTTT.